This T cell receptor beta chain was sequenced for a study of shared clonotypes between healthy human individuals. About the research overall: The study used three CD4 naive, three CD4 memory, two CD8 naive and one CD8 memory plate per donor.

Trimming removed 1 base from V and 3 bases from J; junction bases left unmatched: 4. Germline CDR1 and CDR2: LGHNA and YNFKEQ. The CDR3 has 16 residues. All the donors were Caucasian adults who lived in Nashville, Tennessee. The data were produced by immunoSEQ multiplex PCR, yet TCRdb's version contains in-frame clones alone and is incomplete. The sample consists of roughly 640,000 clones, around 72% of them appearing once. The sample consisted of memory CD4+ T cells sorted from blood. Documented subset: CD45RA-negative fraction. This sequence was found in a woman in her 30s in good health. The chain is built from TRBV4-2 and TRBJ2-2; 8 nucleotides line up with TRBD2. The CDR3 DNA reads as TGTGCCAGCAGCCAAGTCCCGCGGGAGGACACCGGGGAGCTGTTTTTT. Its protein product is CASSQVPREDTGELFF.